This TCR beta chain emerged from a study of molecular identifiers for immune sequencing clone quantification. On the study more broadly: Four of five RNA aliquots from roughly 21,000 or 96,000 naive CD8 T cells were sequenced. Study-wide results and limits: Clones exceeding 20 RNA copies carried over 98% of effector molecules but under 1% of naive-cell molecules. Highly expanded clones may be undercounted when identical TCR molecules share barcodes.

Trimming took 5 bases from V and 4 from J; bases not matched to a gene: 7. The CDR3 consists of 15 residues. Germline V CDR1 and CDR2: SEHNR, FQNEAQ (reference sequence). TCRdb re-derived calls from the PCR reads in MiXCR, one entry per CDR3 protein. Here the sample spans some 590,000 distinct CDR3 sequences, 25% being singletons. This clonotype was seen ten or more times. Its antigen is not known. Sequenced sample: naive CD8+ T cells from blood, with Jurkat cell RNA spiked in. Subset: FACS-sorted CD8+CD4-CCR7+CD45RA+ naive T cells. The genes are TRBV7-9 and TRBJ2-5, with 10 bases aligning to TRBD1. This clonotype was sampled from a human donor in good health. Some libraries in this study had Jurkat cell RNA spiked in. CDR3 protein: CASSPRQGAGETQYF. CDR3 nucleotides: TGTGCCAGCAGCCCGAGACAGGGGGCAGGAGAGACCCAGTACTTC.